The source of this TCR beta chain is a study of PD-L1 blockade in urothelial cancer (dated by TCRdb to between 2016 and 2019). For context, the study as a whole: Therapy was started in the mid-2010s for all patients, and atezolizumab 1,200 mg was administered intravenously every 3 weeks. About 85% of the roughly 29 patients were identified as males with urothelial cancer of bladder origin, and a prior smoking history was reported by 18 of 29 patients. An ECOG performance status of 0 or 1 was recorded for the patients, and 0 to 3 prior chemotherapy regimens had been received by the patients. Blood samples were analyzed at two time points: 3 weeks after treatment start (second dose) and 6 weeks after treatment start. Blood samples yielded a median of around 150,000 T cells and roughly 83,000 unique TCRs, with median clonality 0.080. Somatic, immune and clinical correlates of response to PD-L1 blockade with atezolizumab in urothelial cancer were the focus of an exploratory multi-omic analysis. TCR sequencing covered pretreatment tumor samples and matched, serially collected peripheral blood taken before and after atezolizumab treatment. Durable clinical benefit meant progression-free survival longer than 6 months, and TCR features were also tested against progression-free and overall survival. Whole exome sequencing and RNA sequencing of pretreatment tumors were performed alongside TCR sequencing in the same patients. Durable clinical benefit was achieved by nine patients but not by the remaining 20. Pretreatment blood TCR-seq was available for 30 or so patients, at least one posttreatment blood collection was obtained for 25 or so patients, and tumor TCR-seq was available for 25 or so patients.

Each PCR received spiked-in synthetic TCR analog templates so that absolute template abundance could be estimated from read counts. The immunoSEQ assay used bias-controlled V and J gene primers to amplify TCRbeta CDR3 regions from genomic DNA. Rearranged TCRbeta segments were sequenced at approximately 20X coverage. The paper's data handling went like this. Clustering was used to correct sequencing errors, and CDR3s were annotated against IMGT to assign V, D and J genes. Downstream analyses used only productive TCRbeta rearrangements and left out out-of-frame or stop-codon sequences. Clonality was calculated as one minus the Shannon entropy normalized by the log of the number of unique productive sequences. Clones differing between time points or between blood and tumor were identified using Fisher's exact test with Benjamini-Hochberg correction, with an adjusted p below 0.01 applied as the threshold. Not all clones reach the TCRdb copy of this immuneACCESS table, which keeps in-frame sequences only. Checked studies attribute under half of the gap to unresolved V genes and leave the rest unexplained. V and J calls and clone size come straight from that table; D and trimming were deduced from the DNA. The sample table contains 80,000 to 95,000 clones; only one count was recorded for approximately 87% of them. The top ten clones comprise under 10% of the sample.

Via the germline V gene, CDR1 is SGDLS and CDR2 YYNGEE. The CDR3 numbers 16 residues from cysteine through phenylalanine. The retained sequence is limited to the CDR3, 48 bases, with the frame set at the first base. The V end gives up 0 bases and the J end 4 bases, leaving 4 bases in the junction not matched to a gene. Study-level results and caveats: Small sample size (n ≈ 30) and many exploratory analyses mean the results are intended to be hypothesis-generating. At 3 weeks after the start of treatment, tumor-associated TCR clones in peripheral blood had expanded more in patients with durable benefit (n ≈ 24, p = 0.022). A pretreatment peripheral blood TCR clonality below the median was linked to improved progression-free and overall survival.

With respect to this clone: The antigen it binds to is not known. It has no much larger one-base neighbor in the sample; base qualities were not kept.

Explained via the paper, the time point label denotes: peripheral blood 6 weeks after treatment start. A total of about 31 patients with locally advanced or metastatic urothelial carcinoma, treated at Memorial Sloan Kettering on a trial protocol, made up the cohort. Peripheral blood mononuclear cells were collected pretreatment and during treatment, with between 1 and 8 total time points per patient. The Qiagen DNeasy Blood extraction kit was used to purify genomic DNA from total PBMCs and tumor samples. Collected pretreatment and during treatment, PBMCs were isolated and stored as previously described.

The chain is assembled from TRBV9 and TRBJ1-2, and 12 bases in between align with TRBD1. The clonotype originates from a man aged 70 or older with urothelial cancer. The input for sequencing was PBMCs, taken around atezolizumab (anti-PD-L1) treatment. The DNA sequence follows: TGTGCCAGCAGCGTAGGTCGGGACAGGGGGCTCTATGGCTACACCTTC. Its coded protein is CASSVGRDRGLYGYTF.